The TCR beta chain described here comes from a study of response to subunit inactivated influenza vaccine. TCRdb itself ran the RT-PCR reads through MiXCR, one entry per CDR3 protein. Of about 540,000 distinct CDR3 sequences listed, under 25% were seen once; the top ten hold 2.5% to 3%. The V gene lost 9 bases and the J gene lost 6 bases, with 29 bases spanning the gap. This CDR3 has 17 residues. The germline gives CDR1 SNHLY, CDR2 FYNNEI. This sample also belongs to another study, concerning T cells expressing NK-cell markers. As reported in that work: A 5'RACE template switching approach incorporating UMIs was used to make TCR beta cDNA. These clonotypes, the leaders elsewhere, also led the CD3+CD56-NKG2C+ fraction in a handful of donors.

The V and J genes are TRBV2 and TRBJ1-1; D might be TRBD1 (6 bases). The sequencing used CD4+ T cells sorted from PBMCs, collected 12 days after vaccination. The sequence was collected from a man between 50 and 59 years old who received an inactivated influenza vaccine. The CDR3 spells CARKFSRGGRGSPEAFF. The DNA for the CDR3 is TGTGCCAGAAAATTCTCTAGAGGGGGGCGCGGGTCTCCTGAAGCTTTCTTT.